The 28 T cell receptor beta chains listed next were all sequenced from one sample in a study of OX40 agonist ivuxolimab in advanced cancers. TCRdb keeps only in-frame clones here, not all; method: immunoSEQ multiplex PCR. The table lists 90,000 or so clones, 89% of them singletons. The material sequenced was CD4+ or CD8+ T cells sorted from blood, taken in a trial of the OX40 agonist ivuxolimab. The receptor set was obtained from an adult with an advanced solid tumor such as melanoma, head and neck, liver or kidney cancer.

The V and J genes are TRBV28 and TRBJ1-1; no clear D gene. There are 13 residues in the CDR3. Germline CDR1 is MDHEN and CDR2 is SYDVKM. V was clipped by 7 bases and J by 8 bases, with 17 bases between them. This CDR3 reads CASTLGGSGEAFF. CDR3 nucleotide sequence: TGTGCCAGCACCTTAGGAGGGTCGGGCGAAGCTTTCTTT. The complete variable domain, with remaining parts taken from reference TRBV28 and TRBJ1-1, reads DVKVTQSSRYLVKRTGEKVFLECVQDMDHENMFWYRQDPGLGLRLIYFSYDVKMKEKGDIPEGYSVSREKKERFSLILESASTNQTSMYLCASTLGGSGEAFFGQGTRLTVV.

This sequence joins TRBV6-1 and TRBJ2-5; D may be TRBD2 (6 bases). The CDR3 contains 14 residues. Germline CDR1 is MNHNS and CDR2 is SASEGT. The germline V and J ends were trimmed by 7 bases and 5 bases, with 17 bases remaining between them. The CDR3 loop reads CASIPGRGWETQYF. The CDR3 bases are TGTGCCAGCATCCCGGGGCGGGGCTGGGAGACCCAGTACTTC.

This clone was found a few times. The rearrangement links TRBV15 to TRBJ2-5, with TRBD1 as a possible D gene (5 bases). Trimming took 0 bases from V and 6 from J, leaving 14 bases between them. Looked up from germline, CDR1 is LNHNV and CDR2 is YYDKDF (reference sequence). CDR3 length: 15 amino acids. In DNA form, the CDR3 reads TGTGCCACCAGCAGAGATGTAGGGGATGTAAAGACCCAGTACTTC. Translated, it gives CATSRDVGDVKTQYF.

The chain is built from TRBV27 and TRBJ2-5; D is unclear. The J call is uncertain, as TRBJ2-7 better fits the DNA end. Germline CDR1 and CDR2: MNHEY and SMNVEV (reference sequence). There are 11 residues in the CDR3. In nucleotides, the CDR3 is TGTGCCAGCAGCTTCCTACACGAGCAGTACTTC. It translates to CASSFLHEQYF.

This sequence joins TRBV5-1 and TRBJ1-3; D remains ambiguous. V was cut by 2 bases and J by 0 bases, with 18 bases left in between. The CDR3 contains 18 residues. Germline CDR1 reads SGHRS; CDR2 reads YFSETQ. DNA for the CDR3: TGCGCCAGCAGCTTACGTCGGAGCGGAAGCTTCTCTGGAAACACCATATATTTT. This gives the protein CASSLRRSGSFSGNTIYF.

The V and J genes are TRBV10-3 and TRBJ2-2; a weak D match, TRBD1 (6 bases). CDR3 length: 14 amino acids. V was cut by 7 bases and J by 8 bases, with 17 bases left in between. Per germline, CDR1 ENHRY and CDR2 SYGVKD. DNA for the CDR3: TGTGCCATCAAAGGCTCAGGGGAAGGGGGGGAGCTGTTTTTT. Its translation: CAIKGSGEGGELFF.

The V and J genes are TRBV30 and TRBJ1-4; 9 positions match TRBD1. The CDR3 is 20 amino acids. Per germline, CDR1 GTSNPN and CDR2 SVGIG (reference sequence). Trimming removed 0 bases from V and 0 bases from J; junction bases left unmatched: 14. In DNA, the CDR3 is TGTGCCTGGAGTGTTTCCTGGGGGACAGGGAGGGCCTCAACTAATGAAAAACTGTTTTTT. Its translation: CAWSVSWGTGRASTNEKLFF. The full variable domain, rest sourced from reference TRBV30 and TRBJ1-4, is SQTIHQWPATLVQPVGSPLSLECTVEGTSNPNLYWYRQAAGRGLQLLFYSVGIGQISSEVPQNLSASRPQDRQFILSSKKLLLSDSGFYLCAWSVSWGTGRASTNEKLFFGSGTQLSVL.

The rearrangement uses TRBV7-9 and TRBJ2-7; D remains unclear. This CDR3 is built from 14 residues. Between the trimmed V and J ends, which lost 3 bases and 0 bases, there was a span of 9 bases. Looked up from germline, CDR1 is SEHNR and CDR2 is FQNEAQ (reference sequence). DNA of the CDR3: TGTGCCAGCAGCTTGGGTCAGGTCTCCTACGAGCAGTACTTC. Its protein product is CASSLGQVSYEQYF.

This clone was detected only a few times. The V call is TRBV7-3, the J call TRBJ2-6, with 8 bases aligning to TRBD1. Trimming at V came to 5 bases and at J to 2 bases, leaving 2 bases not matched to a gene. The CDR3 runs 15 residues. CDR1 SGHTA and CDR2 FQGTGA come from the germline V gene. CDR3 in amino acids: CASSKTGAGANVLTF. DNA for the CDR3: TGTGCCAGCAGCAAGACAGGGGCTGGGGCCAACGTCCTGACTTTC.

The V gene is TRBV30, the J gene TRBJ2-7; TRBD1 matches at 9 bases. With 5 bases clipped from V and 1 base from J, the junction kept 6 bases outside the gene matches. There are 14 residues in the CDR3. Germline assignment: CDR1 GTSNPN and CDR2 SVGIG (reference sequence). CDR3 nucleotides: TGTGCCTGGCATGACAGGGGGTTTTCCTACGAGCAGTACTTC. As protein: CAWHDRGFSYEQYF.

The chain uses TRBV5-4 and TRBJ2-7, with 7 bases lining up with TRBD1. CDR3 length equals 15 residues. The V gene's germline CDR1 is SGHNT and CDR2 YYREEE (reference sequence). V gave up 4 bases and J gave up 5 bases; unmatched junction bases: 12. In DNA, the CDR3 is TGTGCCAGCAGCCCCACCGATCTGACAGGGCACGAGCAGTACTTC. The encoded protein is CASSPTDLTGHEQYF.

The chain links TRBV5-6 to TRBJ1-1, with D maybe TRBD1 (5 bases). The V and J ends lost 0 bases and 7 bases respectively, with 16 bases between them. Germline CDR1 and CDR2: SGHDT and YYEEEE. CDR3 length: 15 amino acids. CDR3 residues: CASSLGSRRGHEAFF. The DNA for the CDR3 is TGTGCCAGCAGCTTGGGGAGCAGGAGGGGCCATGAAGCTTTCTTT.

CDR3 in amino acids: CSVVGVELFTEAFF. The CDR3 nucleotides are TGCAGCGTTGTTGGGGTTGAGCTTTTCACTGAAGCTTTCTTT. The genes are TRBV29-1 and TRBJ1-1; no reliable D call. Germline values: CDR1 SQVTM, CDR2 ANQGSEA. This CDR3 region has 14 residues. V was trimmed by 4 bases and J by 4 bases, leaving 16 bases between them.

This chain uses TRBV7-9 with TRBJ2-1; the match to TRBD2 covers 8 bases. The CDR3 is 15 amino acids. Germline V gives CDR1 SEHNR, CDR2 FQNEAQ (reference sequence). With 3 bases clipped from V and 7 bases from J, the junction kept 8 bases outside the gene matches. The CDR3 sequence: CASSFVLAGGNEQFF. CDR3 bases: TGTGCCAGCAGCTTCGTCCTGGCGGGGGGTAATGAGCAGTTCTTC.

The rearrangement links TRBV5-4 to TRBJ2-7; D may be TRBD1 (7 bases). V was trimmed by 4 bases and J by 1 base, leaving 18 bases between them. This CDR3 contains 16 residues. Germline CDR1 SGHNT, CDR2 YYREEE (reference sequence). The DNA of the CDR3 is TGTGCCAGCAGCGTAGGAGGGACAGCGGTTTCCTACGAGCAGTACTTC. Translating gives CASSVGGTAVSYEQYF.

Here the CDR3 reads CASSTGQHEKLFF. The CDR3 coding sequence is TGTGCCAGCAGCACCGGGCAGCATGAAAAACTGTTTTTT. This chain uses TRBV28 with TRBJ1-4; D uncertain. V was shortened by 6 bases and J by 6 bases, with 11 bases between the two germline ends. Germline-derived CDR1 and CDR2 are MDHEN and SYDVKM. This CDR3 comprises 13 residues. The whole variable domain, remainder taken from reference TRBV28 and TRBJ1-4, is DVKVTQSSRYLVKRTGEKVFLECVQDMDHENMFWYRQDPGLGLRLIYFSYDVKMKEKGDIPEGYSVSREKKERFSLILESASTNQTSMYLCASSTGQHEKLFFGSGTQLSVL.

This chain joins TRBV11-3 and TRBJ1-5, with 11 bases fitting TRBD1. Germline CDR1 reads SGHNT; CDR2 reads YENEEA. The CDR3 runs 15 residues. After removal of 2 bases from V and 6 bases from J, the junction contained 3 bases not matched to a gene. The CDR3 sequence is CASSLYGTGGQPQHF. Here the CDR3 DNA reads TGTGCCAGCAGCTTATACGGGACAGGGGGTCAGCCCCAGCATTTT.

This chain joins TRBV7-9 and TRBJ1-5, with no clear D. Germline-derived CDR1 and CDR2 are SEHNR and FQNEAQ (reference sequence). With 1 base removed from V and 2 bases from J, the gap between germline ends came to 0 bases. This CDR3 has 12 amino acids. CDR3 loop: CASSLGNQPQHF. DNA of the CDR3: TGTGCCAGCAGCTTAGGCAATCAGCCCCAGCATTTT.

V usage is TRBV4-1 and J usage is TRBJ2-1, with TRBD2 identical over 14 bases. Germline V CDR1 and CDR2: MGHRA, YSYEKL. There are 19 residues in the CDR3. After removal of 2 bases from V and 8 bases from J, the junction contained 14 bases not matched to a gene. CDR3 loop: CASSQQYNPGLAGEDEQFF. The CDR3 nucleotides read TGCGCCAGCAGCCAACAATACAATCCGGGACTAGCGGGGGAAGATGAGCAGTTCTTC.

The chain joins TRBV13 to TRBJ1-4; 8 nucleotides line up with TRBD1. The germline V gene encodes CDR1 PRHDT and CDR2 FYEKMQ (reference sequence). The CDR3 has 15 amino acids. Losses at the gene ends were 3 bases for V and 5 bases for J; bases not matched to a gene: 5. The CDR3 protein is CASSLRGQGNEKLFF. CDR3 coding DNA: TGTGCCAGCAGCTTGAGAGGACAGGGCAATGAAAAACTGTTTTTT.

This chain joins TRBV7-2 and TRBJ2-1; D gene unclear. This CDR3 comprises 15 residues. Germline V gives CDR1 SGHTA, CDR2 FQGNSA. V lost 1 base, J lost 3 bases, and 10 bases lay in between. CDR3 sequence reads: CASSLERHNYNEQFF. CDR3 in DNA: TGTGCCAGCAGCTTAGAGCGCCATAACTACAATGAGCAGTTCTTC.

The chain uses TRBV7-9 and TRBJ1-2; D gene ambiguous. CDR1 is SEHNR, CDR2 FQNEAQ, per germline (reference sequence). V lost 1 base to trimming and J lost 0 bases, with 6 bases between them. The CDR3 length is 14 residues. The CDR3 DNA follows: TGTGCCAGCAGCTTAGACGGCCCTAACTATGGCTACACCTTC. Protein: CASSLDGPNYGYTF.

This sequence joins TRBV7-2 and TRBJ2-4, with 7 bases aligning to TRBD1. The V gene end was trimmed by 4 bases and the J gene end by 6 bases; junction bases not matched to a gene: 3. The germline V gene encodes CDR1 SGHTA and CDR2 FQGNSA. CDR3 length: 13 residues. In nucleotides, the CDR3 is TGTGCCAGCAGCTCGGCAGGGGGAAACATTCAGTACTTC. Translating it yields CASSSAGGNIQYF.

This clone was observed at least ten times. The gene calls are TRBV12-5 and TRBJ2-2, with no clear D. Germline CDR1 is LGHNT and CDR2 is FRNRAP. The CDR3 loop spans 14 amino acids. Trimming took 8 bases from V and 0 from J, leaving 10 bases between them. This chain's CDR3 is CASWAISNTGELFF. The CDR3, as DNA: TGTGCTAGTTGGGCTATCTCGAACACCGGGGAGCTGTTTTTT.

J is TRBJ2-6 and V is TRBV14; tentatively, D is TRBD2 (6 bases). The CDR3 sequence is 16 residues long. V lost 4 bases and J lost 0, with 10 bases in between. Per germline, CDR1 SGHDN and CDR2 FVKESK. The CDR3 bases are TGTGCCAGCAGCCCTCTCGGGGGCTCTGGGGCCAACGTCCTGACTTTC. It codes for CASSPLGGSGANVLTF.

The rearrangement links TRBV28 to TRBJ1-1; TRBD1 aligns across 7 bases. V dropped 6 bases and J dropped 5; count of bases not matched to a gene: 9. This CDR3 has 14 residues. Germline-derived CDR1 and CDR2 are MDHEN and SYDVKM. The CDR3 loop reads CASRLGAGGTEAFF. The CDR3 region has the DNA TGTGCCAGCAGGCTTGGGGCAGGGGGTACTGAAGCTTTCTTT.

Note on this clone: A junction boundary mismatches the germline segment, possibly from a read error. The CDR3 reads CASSSRGEREDF. The CDR3 DNA follows: TGTGCCAGCAGTTCCAGGGGAGAGAGGGAAGACTTC. V gene TRBV6-6 combines with J gene TRBJ2-4, with D possibly matching TRBD1 (6 bases). The CDR3 is 12 residues long. Germline loops: CDR1 MNHNY, CDR2 SVGAGI (reference sequence).

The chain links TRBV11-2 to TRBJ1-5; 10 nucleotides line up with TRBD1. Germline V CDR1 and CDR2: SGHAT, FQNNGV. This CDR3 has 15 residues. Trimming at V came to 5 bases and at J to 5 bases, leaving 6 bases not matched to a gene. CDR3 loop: CASSRRGTGDQPQHF. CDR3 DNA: TGTGCCAGCAGCCGCCGAGGGACAGGGGATCAGCCCCAGCATTTT.